This passage covers 25 T cell receptor beta chains from one sample sequenced in a study of cytomegalovirus exposure and HLA in healthy donors. 60 Vbeta and 13 Jbeta primers were used in PCR. Produced via immunoSEQ multiplex PCR; TCRdb's table is partial and in-frame only. The sample carries 100,000 to 130,000 clones, approximately 81% recorded once. Sequenced sample: PBMCs. The receptors were gathered from a man aged 30 to 45 in good health and CMV-seronegative.

V usage is TRBV2 and J usage is TRBJ1-1; tentatively, D is TRBD1 (6 bases). Trimming took 9 bases from V and 6 from J, leaving 17 bases between them. This CDR3 comprises 13 residues. CDR1 is SNHLY and CDR2 is FYNNEI in the germline V gene. CDR3 amino acids: CASGVTGNPEAFF. The CDR3 coding sequence is TGTGCCAGTGGGGTTACAGGGAATCCTGAAGCTTTCTTT.

This clone was recorded only once. The chain couples TRBV29-1 to TRBJ1-2, with no clear D. Trimming stripped 2 bases from V and 8 bases from J, with 9 bases between. The CDR3 is 11 amino acids. The germline V gene has CDR1 SQVTM and CDR2 ANQGSEA. CDR3 DNA: TGCAGCGTTGAAATCGCTAAGGGCTACACCTTC. Its translation: CSVEIAKGYTF.

This clone was seen just once. The chain links TRBV18 to TRBJ2-2, with 11 bases fitting TRBD2. Looked up from germline, CDR1 is KGHSH and CDR2 is LQKENI. This CDR3 contains 15 residues. V gave up 3 bases and J gave up 4 bases; unmatched junction bases: 1. CDR3 loop: CASSPTSGTTGELFF. Here the CDR3 DNA reads TGTGCCAGCTCACCGACTAGCGGGACCACCGGGGAGCTGTTTTTT.

This clone was recorded once. The V and J genes are TRBV7-3 and TRBJ1-5, with D possibly TRBD1 on 5 matching bases. With 4 bases removed from V and 6 bases from J, the gap between germline ends came to 10 bases. The CDR3 is 13 amino acids. From germline, CDR1 is SGHTA and CDR2 FQGTGA. Here the CDR3 reads CASSSRRGQPQHF. The CDR3 nucleotides are TGTGCCAGCAGCTCTCGAAGGGGTCAGCCCCAGCATTTT.

The chain combines TRBV5-4 with TRBJ2-2; 8 nucleotides line up with TRBD2. Germline CDR1 SGHNT, CDR2 YYREEE (reference sequence). The CDR3 runs 14 residues. V was pared by 3 bases and J by 3 bases, with 1 base of the junction left unmatched. CDR3 bases: TGTGCCAGCAGCTCGGGGGGGGACACCGGGGAGCTGTTTTTT. This gives the protein CASSSGGDTGELFF.

The V call is TRBV30, the J call TRBJ1-6, with 7 bases identical to TRBD1. The CDR3 length is 18 residues. V lost 2 bases, J lost 7 bases, and 17 bases stayed unmatched. CDR1 GTSNPN and CDR2 SVGIG come from the germline V gene (reference sequence). The chain's CDR3 is CAWSPLAQGFFGNSPLHF. CDR3 in DNA: TGTGCCTGGAGTCCCCTTGCACAGGGGTTCTTCGGCAATTCACCCCTCCACTTT.

The genes are TRBV25-1 and TRBJ1-3; 7 positions match TRBD1. This CDR3 comprises 16 residues. The germline CDR1 and CDR2 sequences are MGHDK and SYGVNS. After removal of 6 bases from V and 4 bases from J, the junction contained 12 bases not matched to a gene. The CDR3, as DNA: TGTGCCAGCAGCTCCAGGGGGTCCGGACCGGGAAACACCATATATTTT. Translated, it gives CASSSRGSGPGNTIYF.

The chain joins TRBV29-1 to TRBJ1-2, with D unclear. V was clipped by 3 bases and J by 8 bases, with 13 bases between them. Germline V gene data show CDR1 as SQVTM and CDR2 as ANQGSEA. The CDR3 has 12 amino acids. The CDR3 loop reads CSVDGVDIGYTF. CDR3 DNA sequence: TGCAGCGTTGACGGGGTCGACATCGGCTACACCTTC.

The chain employs TRBV6-5 and TRBJ1-1; 8 bases align to TRBD1. Germline trimming cut 5 bases from V and 10 bases from J; bases unmatched to any gene: 15. The CDR3 length is 15 residues. Germline V gene sequence: CDR1 MNHEY, CDR2 SVGAGI. Here the CDR3 reads CASSRTGQGASGAFF. The CDR3 DNA follows: TGTGCCAGCAGTCGAACAGGACAGGGAGCCTCTGGAGCTTTCTTT.

The V gene is TRBV5-4, the J gene TRBJ1-1; the match to TRBD1 covers 7 bases. CDR1 and CDR2 from the germline V gene are SGHNT and YYREEE (reference sequence). CDR3 size: 13 residues. V lost 5 bases and J lost 5; bases outside the gene matches: 6. CDR3 sequence: CASSYRGRTEAFF. The CDR3 region has the DNA TGTGCCAGCAGTTACAGGGGCCGGACTGAAGCTTTCTTT. Supplemented by reference TRBV5-4 and TRBJ1-1, the full variable domain reads ETGVTQSPTHLIKTRGQQVTLRCSSQSGHNTVSWYQQALGQGPQFIFQYYREEENGRGNFPPRFSGLQFPNYSSELNVNALELDDSALYLCASSYRGRTEAFFGQGTRLTVV.

The gene calls are TRBV5-1 and TRBJ2-5, with unresolved D. V lost 1 base and J lost 2, with 6 bases in between. This CDR3 comprises 13 residues. Germline CDR1 is SGHRS and CDR2 is YFSETQ. Here the CDR3 DNA reads TGCGCCAGCAGCTTGTTTGTACAAGAGACCCAGTACTTC. Translation gives CASSLFVQETQYF.

The chain joins TRBV7-2 to TRBJ2-1, with 11 bases fitting TRBD2. V was clipped by 2 bases and J by 13 bases; unmatched bases: 10. The V gene's germline CDR1 is SGHTA and CDR2 FQGNSA. CDR3 length equals 15 residues. The DNA of the CDR3 is TGTGCCAGCAGCTTACAAACTCTAGCGGGGGGAGCTCAGTTCTTC. This codes for CASSLQTLAGGAQFF.

This clone was observed once. The DNA for the CDR3 is TGTGCCACCTCAATCGACCCTAGCGGGTACGAGCAGTACTTC. As protein: CATSIDPSGYEQYF. The V and J genes are TRBV2 and TRBJ2-7; 8 nucleotides line up with TRBD2. Germline V gene sequence: CDR1 SNHLY, CDR2 FYNNEI. The CDR3 is 14 residues long. Trimming at V came to 10 bases and at J to 4 bases, leaving 12 bases not matched to a gene.

For the CDR3, the DNA is TGTGCCAGCAGCCCCCTACCCCGCAATGAGCAGTTCTTC. Translation: CASSPLPRNEQFF. The genes are TRBV7-2 and TRBJ2-1; D not resolved. The germline CDR1 and CDR2 sequences are SGHTA and FQGNSA. The germline V and J ends were trimmed by 5 bases and 6 bases, with 11 bases remaining between them. The CDR3 totals 13 residues.

The rearrangement uses TRBV28 and TRBJ2-7, with D uncertain. Germline CDR1 MDHEN, CDR2 SYDVKM. Trimming shortened V by 3 bases and J by 0 bases, and 9 bases separated the two germline ends. The CDR3 extends over 14 amino acids. CDR3 sequence: CASSFPESSYEQYF. CDR3 sequence (DNA): TGTGCCAGCAGTTTCCCGGAGAGCTCCTACGAGCAGTACTTC.

The CDR3 coding sequence is TGCAGCGTTGACCGAGCGGGACCCTACAATGAGCAGTTCTTC. This translates into CSVDRAGPYNEQFF. V and J are TRBV29-1 and TRBJ2-1, with 7 bases matching TRBD2. The CDR3 runs 14 residues. After removal of 3 bases from V and 2 bases from J, the junction contained 4 bases not matched to a gene. CDR1 is SQVTM, CDR2 ANQGSEA, per germline.

The V call is TRBV30, the J call TRBJ1-1, with a possible D match to TRBD1 (5 bases). The length of the CDR3 is 16 residues. With 3 bases removed from V and 2 bases from J, the gap between germline ends came to 19 bases. Germline loops: CDR1 GTSNPN, CDR2 SVGIG (reference sequence). As DNA, the CDR3 is TGTGCCTGGAGGGGGGGGAGGGGCCACCTAAACACTGAAGCTTTCTTT. It codes for CAWRGGRGHLNTEAFF. Combining the CDR3 with reference TRBV30 and TRBJ1-1 gives the whole variable domain SQTIHQWPATLVQPVGSPLSLECTVEGTSNPNLYWYRQAAGRGLQLLFYSVGIGQISSEVPQNLSASRPQDRQFILSSKKLLLSDSGFYLCAWRGGRGHLNTEAFFGQGTRLTVV.

This chain uses TRBV6-5 with TRBJ1-5; the D gene is possibly TRBD1 (5 bases). Germline V CDR1 and CDR2: MNHEY, SVGAGI. This CDR3 has 13 residues. Trimming shortened V by 2 bases and J by 5 bases, and 7 bases separated the two germline ends. In DNA form, the CDR3 reads TGTGCCAGCAGTTACACGACAGATCAGCCCCAGCATTTT. Its translation is CASSYTTDQPQHF.

This sequence joins TRBV19 and TRBJ1-5; D gene ambiguous. CDR1 is LNHDA, CDR2 SQIVND, per germline (reference sequence). Trimming removed 4 bases from V and 3 bases from J, with 10 bases in between. The CDR3 has 14 residues. CDR3 amino acids: CASSREDPNQPQHF. The CDR3 DNA follows: TGTGCCAGTAGTAGGGAGGACCCCAATCAGCCCCAGCATTTT.

This clone is a singleton in its sample. The chain combines TRBV4-2 with TRBJ2-1; 13 positions agree with TRBD2. CDR1 and CDR2 (germline): LGHNA, YNFKEQ. After removal of 2 bases from V and 10 bases from J, the junction contained 8 bases not matched to a gene. This CDR3 region has 16 residues. CDR3 sequence: CASSQRTSGGFVEQFF. In nucleotides, the CDR3 is TGTGCCAGCAGCCAACGGACTAGCGGGGGATTTGTAGAGCAGTTCTTC.

The rearrangement uses TRBV7-6 and TRBJ2-1; TRBD1 matches 11 bases. The germline gives CDR1 SGHVS, CDR2 FNYEAQ. J gave up 6 bases and V 5 bases, and 3 bases lay outside the gene matches. This CDR3 is 14 amino acids long. The CDR3 nucleotides read TGTGCCAGCAGCCCGGGACAGGGGGGCAATGAGCAGTTCTTC. As protein: CASSPGQGGNEQFF.

On this clone: Relative to the germline gene, one junction end is altered; a read error may explain this. The V call is TRBV2, the J call TRBJ2-1; 8 bases fit TRBD2. The CDR3 extends over 15 amino acids. Germline CDR1 reads SNHLY; CDR2 reads FYNNEI. For the CDR3, the DNA is TGTGCCAGCAGAGAAGGGACTAGCTCCTACAATGAGCAGTTCTTC. This encodes CASREGTSSYNEQFF.

V and J are TRBV7-6 and TRBJ2-5; D may be TRBD2 (6 bases). CDR1 is SGHVS, CDR2 FNYEAQ, per germline. V was clipped by 1 base and J by 3 bases, with 9 bases between them. There are 14 residues in the CDR3. CDR3 loop: CASSLVWGEETQYF. The DNA of the CDR3 is TGTGCCAGCAGCTTAGTATGGGGGGAAGAGACCCAGTACTTC.

The chain uses TRBV28 and TRBJ2-7, with TRBD2 matching 8 bases. Germline V gives CDR1 MDHEN, CDR2 SYDVKM. V gave up 6 bases and J gave up 4 bases; unmatched junction bases: 11. The CDR3 loop spans 15 amino acids. CDR3 sequence reads: CASRATSGRMYEQYF. DNA for the CDR3: TGTGCCAGCAGGGCAACAAGCGGGAGAATGTACGAGCAGTACTTC.

This chain uses TRBV25-1 with TRBJ2-5; TRBD1 matches at 7 bases. Trimming at V came to 4 bases and at J to 4 bases, leaving 3 bases not matched to a gene. This CDR3 has 13 residues. Germline CDR1 MGHDK, CDR2 SYGVNS. The CDR3 loop reads CASSGDSSETQYF. CDR3 DNA sequence: TGTGCCAGCAGTGGGGACAGCTCAGAGACCCAGTACTTC.